Below, one TCR beta chain is given with its context. Antigen specificity is unknown. The entry originates in a study of cytomegalovirus exposure and HLA in healthy donors. Study-wide findings and caveats: The study listed roughly 160 cytomegalovirus-associated TCR beta chains. Exclusion as indistinguishable affected some V segments, including TRBV6-2 and TRBV6-3. CMV serostatus was the only immune exposure information that was available. As confirmed in vitro, a few CMV-associated chains were specific for CMV antigens.

Both 60 Vbeta primers and 13 Jbeta primers went into the PCR. TCRdb's copy holds only in-frame clones and misses some; the assay was immunoSEQ multiplex PCR. There are fewer than 100,000 clones in the sample; around 77% occur only once, and 7.5% to 9% lies in the top ten. With V trimmed by 0 bases and J by 4 bases, 7 bases remained unmatched. CDR3 length equals 16 residues. In germline, CDR1 is SGHDT, CDR2 YYEEEE. The sequenced sample was PBMCs. This receptor was taken from a female donor in good health and CMV-seronegative. The J gene is TRBJ2-1, the V gene TRBV5-6; the match to TRBD1 covers 7 bases. The CDR3 protein is CASSLDEGARYNEQFF. Written as DNA, the CDR3 is TGTGCCAGCAGCTTGGATGAGGGGGCGAGGTACAATGAGCAGTTCTTC.